The entry that follows covers one T cell receptor (beta chain) sequence. Germline assignment: CDR1 SGHDT and CDR2 YYEEEE. Trimming pared 2 bases from V and 7 bases from J, leaving 9 bases between. The CDR3 is 13 residues long. The record originates from a study of OX40 agonist ivuxolimab in advanced cancers. Whole-study context: Every 2 weeks, patients got intravenous ivuxolimab at one of six dose levels (0.01-10 mg/kg).

Libraries were prepared by immunoSEQ multiplex PCR; TCRdb keeps only in-frame clonotypes and omits some of them. The table includes 57,000 or so clones, 85% to 95% detected once. The TCR was taken from an adult with an advanced solid tumor such as melanoma, head and neck, liver or kidney cancer. The V gene is TRBV5-6, the J gene TRBJ2-2; D is unresolved. This specimen was CD4+ or CD8+ T cells sorted from blood, taken in a trial of the OX40 agonist ivuxolimab. The CDR3 loop reads CASSLEFGGELFF. The CDR3 DNA is TGTGCCAGCAGCTTAGAGTTCGGCGGGGAGCTGTTTTTT.